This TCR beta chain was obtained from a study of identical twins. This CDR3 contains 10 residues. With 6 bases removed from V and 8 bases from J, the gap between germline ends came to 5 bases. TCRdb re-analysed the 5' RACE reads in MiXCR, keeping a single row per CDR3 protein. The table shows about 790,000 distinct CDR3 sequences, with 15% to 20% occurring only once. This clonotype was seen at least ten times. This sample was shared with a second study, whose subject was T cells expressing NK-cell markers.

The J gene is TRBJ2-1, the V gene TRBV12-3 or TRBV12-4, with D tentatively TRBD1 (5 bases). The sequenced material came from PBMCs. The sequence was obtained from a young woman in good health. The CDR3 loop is CASRGDEQFF. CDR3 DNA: TGTGCCAGCAGAGGGGATGAGCAGTTCTTC.